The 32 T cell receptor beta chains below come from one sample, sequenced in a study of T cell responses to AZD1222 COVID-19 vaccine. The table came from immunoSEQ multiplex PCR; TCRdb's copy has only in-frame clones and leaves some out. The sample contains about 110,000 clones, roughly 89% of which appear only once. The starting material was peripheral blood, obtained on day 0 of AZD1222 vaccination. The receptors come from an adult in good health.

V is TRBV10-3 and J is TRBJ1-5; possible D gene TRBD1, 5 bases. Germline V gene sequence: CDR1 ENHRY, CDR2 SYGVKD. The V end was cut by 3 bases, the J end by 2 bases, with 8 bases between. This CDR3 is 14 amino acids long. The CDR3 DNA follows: TGTGCCATCAGTGACAGGGTAGGCAATCAGCCCCAGCATTTT. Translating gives CAISDRVGNQPQHF.

The CDR3 bases are TGTGCCAGCAGCGTAGACACTAGCCGAGCCGAGCAGTACTTC. Translating it yields CASSVDTSRAEQYF. The gene calls are TRBV9 and TRBJ2-7; TRBD2 might be the D (6 bases). Trimming pared 0 bases from V and 6 bases from J, leaving 13 bases between. This CDR3 has 14 amino acids. Germline CDR1 reads SGDLS; CDR2 reads YYNGEE. The entire variable domain, with the rest obtained from reference TRBV9 and TRBJ2-7, is as follows: DSGVTQTPKHLITATGQRVTLRCSPRSGDLSVYWYQQSLDQGLQFLIQYYNGEERAKGNILERFSAQQFPDLHSELNLSSLELGDSALYFCASSVDTSRAEQYFGPGTRLTVT.

The CDR3 loop is CASSHRGGSYEQYF. DNA for the CDR3: TGTGCCAGCAGCCACCGGGGGGGGAGTTACGAGCAGTACTTC. The chain recombines TRBV3-1 (or the pseudogene TRBV3-2) with TRBJ2-7; 8 bases match TRBD2. Germline assignment: CDR1 LGHDT and CDR2 YNNKEL (reference sequence). After removal of 3 bases from V and 4 bases from J, the junction contained 5 bases not matched to a gene. The CDR3 contains 14 residues.

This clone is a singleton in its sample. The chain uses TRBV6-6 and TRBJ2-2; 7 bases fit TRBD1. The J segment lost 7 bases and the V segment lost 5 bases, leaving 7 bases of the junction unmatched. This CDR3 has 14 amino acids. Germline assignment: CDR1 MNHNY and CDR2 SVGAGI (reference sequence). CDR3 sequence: CASSITGAGGELFF. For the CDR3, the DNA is TGTGCCAGCAGTATAACAGGGGCCGGCGGGGAGCTGTTTTTT.

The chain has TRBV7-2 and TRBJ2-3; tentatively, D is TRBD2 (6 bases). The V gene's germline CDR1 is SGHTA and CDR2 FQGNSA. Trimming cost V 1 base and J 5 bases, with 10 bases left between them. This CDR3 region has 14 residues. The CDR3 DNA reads TGTGCCAGCAGCTTAGGGGCGACTAGAGATACGCAGTATTTT. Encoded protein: CASSLGATRDTQYF. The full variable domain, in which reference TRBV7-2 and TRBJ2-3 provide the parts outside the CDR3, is GAGVSQSPSNKVTEKGKDVELRCDPISGHTALYWYRQSLGQGLEFLIYFQGNSAPDKSGLPSDRFSAERTGGSVSTLTIQRTQQEDSAVYLCASSLGATRDTQYFGPGTRLTVL.

CDR3 region: CASSIQGLNTEAFF. The CDR3 coding sequence is TGTGCCAGTAGTATCCAGGGGTTGAACACTGAAGCTTTCTTT. The rearrangement joins TRBV19 to TRBJ1-1; TRBD1 might be the D (6 bases). Per germline, CDR1 LNHDA and CDR2 SQIVND (reference sequence). The CDR3 extends over 14 amino acids. Trimming removed 3 bases from V and 0 bases from J, with 8 bases in between.

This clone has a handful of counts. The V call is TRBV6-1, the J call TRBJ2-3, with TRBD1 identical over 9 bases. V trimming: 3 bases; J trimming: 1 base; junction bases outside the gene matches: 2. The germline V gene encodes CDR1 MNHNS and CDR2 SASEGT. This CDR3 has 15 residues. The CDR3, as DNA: TGTGCCAGCAGTGAGGACAGGGGAGGCACAGATACGCAGTATTTT. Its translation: CASSEDRGGTDTQYF.

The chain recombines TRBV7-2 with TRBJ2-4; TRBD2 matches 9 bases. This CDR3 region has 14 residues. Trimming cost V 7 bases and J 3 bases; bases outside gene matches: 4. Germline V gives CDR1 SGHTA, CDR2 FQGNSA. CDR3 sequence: CASTSGAIKNIQYF. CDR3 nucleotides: TGTGCCAGCACTAGCGGGGCGATCAAAAACATTCAGTACTTC.

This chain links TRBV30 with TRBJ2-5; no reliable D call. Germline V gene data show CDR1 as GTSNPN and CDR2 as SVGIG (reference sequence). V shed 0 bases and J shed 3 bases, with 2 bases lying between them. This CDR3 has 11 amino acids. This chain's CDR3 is CAWSVKETQYF. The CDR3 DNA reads TGTGCCTGGAGTGTTAAAGAGACCCAGTACTTC.

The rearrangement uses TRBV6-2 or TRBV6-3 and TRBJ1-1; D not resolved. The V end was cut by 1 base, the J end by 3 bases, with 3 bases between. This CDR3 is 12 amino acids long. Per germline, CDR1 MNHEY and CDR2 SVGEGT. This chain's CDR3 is CASSYWDTEAFF. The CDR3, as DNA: TGTGCCAGCAGTTACTGGGACACTGAAGCTTTCTTT.

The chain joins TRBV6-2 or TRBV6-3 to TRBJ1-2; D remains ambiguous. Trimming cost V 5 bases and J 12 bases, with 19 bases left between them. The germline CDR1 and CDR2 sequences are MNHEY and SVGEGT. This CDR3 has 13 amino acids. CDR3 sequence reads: CASSPTLVRIDTF. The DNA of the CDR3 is TGTGCCAGCAGTCCCACTTTGGTGAGGATTGACACCTTC.

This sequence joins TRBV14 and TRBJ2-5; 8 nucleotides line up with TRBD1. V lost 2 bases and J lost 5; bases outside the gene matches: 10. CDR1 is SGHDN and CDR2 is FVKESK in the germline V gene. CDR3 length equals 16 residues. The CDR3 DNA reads TGTGCCAGCAGCCAAAGAAAGACAGGGGTTTCGGAGACCCAGTACTTC. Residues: CASSQRKTGVSETQYF.

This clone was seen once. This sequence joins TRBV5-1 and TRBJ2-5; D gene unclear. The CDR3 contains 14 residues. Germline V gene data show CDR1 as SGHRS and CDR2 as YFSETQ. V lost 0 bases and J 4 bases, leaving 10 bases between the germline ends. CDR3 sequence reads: CASSLVPHAETQYF. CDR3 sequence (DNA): TGCGCCAGCAGCTTGGTTCCCCACGCAGAGACCCAGTACTTC.

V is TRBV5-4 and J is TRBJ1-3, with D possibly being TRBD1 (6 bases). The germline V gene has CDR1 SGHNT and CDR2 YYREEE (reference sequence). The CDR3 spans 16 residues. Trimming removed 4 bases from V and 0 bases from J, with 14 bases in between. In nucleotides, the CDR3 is TGTGCCAGCAGCCCGGGACAAGCCCGCTCTGGAAACACCATATATTTT. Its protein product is CASSPGQARSGNTIYF.

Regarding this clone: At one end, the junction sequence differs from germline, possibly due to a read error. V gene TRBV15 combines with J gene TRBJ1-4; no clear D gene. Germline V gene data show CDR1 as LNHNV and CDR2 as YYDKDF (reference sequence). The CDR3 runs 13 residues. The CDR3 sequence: CATSRDRQANQRF. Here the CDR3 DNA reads TGTGCCACCAGCAGAGATCGTCAGGCCAACCAGAGATTT.

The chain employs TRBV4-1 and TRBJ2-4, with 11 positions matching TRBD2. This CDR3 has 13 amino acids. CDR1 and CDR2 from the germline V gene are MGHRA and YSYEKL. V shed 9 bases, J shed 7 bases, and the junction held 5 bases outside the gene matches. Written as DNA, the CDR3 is TGCGCCAGTAAGGGACTAGCGGCTAACATTCAGTACTTC. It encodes CASKGLAANIQYF.

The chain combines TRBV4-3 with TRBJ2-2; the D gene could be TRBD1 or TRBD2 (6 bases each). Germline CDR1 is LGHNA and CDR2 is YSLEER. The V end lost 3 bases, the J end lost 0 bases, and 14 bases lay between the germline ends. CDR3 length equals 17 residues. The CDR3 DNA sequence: TGCGCCAGCAGCCAGGAATCGGGGGCATCGAACACCGGGGAGCTGTTTTTT. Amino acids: CASSQESGASNTGELFF.

CDR3 in amino acids: CASSLGGSSSREQYF. CDR3 in DNA: TGTGCCAGCAGCCTAGGGGGGTCTTCGTCGCGGGAGCAGTACTTC. This chain links TRBV5-4 with TRBJ2-7; D possibly matches TRBD1 or TRBD2 (6 bases each). Germline values: CDR1 SGHNT, CDR2 YYREEE (reference sequence). The CDR3 is 15 amino acids. The ends were cut back, 4 bases at V and 7 bases at J, with 21 bases in the middle. The whole variable domain, filled in from reference TRBV5-4 and TRBJ2-7, reads ETGVTQSPTHLIKTRGQQVTLRCSSQSGHNTVSWYQQALGQGPQFIFQYYREEENGRGNFPPRFSGLQFPNYSSELNVNALELDDSALYLCASSLGGSSSREQYFGPGTRLTVT.

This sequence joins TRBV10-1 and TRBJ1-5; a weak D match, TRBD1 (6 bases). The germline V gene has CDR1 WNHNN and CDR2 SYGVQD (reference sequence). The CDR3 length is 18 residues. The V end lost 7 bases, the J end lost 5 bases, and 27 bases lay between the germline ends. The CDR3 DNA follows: TGCGCCAGCATCGGGGGGCCGGTCGACTACTTAGGGGATCAGCCCCAGCATTTT. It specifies CASIGGPVDYLGDQPQHF.

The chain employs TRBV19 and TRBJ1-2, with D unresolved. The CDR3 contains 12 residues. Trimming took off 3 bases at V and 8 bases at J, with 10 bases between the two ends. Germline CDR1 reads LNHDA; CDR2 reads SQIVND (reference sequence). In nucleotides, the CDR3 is TGTGCCAGTAGTATGACGGGCGACGGCTACACCTTC. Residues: CASSMTGDGYTF.

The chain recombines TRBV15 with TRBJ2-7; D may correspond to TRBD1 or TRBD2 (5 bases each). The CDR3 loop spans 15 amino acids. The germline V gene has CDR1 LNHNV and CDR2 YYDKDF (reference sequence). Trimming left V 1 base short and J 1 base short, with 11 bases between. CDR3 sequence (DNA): TGTGCCACCAGCAGAGTCCGGGGCTTATCCTACGAGCAGTACTTC. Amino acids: CATSRVRGLSYEQYF.

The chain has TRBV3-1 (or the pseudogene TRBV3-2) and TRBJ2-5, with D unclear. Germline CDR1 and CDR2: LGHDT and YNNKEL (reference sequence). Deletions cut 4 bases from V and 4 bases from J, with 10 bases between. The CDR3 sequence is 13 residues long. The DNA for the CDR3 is TGTGCCAGCAGCCCCCTTGGTGGAGAGACCCAGTACTTC. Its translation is CASSPLGGETQYF.

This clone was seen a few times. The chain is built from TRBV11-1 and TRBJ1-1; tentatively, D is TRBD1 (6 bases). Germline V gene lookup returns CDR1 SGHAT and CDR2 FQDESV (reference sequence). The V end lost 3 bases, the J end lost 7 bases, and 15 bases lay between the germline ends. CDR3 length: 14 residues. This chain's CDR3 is CASSFSRGGGEAFF. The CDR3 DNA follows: TGTGCCAGCAGCTTTAGCAGGGGAGGTGGTGAAGCTTTCTTT.

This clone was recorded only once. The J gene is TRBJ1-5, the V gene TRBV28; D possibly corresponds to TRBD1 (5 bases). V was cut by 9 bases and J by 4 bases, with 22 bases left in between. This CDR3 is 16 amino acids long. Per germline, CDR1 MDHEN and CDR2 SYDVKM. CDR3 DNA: TGTGCCAGTATAGCAGGGTACTTAGGAGAAAATCAGCCCCAGCATTTT. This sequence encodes CASIAGYLGENQPQHF.

CDR3 DNA sequence: TGTGCCATCAGTGAGTCAGCCGGGACTAGCGGGGGGGCCAACTACGAGCAGTACTTC. Encoded protein: CAISESAGTSGGANYEQYF. The genes are TRBV10-3 and TRBJ2-7, with 16 positions matching TRBD2. After removal of 0 bases from V and 3 bases from J, the junction contained 8 bases not matched to a gene. The length of the CDR3 is 19 residues. CDR1 and CDR2 from the germline V gene are ENHRY and SYGVKD.

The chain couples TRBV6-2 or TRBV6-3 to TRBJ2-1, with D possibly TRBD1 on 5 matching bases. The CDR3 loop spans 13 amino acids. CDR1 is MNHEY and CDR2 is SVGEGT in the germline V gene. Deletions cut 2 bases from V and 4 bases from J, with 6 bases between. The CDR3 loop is CASSYDSYNEQFF. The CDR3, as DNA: TGTGCCAGCAGTTACGACAGTTACAATGAGCAGTTCTTC.

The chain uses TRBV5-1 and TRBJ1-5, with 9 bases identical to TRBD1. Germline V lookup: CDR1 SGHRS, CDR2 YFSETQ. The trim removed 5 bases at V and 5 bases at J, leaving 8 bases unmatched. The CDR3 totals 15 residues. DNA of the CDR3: TGCGCCAGCAGGGGGACAGGGACGTATGATCAGCCCCAGCATTTT. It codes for CASRGTGTYDQPQHF.

The CDR3 is CASSDRVSGTQYF. DNA for the CDR3: TGTGCCAGCAGTGACCGGGTTTCAGGGACCCAGTACTTC. This rearrangement joins TRBV6-4 to TRBJ2-5; D gene uncertain. Germline loops: CDR1 MRHNA, CDR2 SNTAGT. With 2 bases removed from V and 7 bases from J, the gap between germline ends came to 11 bases. This CDR3 is 13 amino acids long.

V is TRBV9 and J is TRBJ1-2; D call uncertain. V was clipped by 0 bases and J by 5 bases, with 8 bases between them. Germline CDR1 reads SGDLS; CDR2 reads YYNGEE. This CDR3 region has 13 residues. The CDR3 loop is CASSVDGRYGYTF. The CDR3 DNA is TGTGCCAGCAGCGTAGATGGCAGATATGGCTACACCTTC. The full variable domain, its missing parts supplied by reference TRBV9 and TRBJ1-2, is DSGVTQTPKHLITATGQRVTLRCSPRSGDLSVYWYQQSLDQGLQFLIQYYNGEERAKGNILERFSAQQFPDLHSELNLSSLELGDSALYFCASSVDGRYGYTFGSGTRLTVV.

CDR3 region: CASSLTGQRSGANVLTF. The CDR3, as DNA: TGCGCCAGCAGCTTGACAGGGCAAAGATCTGGGGCCAACGTCCTGACTTTC. The chain joins TRBV5-1 to TRBJ2-6; weak D call: TRBD1 (6 bases). Deletions cut 1 base from V and 1 base from J, with 12 bases between. The CDR3 sequence is 17 residues long. Germline V CDR1 and CDR2: SGHRS, YFSETQ. Filled out from reference TRBV5-1 and TRBJ2-6, the complete variable domain reads KAGVTQTPRYLIKTRGQQVTLSCSPISGHRSVSWYQQTPGQGLQFLFEYFSETQRNKGNFPGRFSGRQFSNSRSEMNVSTLELGDSALYLCASSLTGQRSGANVLTFGAGSRLTVL.

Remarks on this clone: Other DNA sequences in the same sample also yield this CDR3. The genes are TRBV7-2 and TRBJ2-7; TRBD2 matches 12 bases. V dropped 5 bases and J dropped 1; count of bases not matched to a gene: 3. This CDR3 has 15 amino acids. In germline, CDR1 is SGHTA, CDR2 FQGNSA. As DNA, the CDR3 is TGTGCCAGCAGCCCGGGACTAGCGGGTTCCTACGAGCAGTACTTC. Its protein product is CASSPGLAGSYEQYF.

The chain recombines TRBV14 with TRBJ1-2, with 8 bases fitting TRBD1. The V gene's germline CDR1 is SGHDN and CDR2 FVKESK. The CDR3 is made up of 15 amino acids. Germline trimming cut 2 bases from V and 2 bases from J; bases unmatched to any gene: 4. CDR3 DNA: TGTGCCAGCAGCCAATCAGGGGGCCGGAACTATGGCTACACCTTC. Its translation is CASSQSGGRNYGYTF.